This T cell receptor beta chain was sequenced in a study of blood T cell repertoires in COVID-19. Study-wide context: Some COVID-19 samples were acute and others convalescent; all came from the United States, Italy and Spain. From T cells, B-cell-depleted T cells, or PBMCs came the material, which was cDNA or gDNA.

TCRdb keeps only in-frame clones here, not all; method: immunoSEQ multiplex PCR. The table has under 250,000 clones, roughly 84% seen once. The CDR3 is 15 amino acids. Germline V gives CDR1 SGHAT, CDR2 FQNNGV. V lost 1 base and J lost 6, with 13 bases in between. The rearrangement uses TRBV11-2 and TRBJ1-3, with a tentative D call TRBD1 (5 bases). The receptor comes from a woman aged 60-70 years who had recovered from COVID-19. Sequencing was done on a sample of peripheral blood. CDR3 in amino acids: CASSLAFREPNTIYF. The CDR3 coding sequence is TGTGCCAGCAGCTTAGCTTTCAGGGAACCAAACACCATATATTTT.